One T cell receptor beta chain is described in this entry. The antigen remains unidentified. This sample was included in a study of cytomegalovirus exposure and HLA in healthy donors. Germline V gene lookup returns CDR1 WNHNN and CDR2 SYGVQD (reference sequence). With 3 bases removed from V and 5 bases from J, the gap between germline ends came to 15 bases. The CDR3 spans 15 residues. Study findings and constraints: The study put some 150 TCR beta chains on its list as cytomegalovirus-associated.

The PCR had 60 Vbeta and 13 Jbeta primers. Assay used: immunoSEQ multiplex PCR; TCRdb lists only in-frame clones, some missing. The repertoire has about 180,000 clones, 60% to 80% of them found once; the top ten carry roughly 13%. The receptor was isolated from a woman in her fifties or sixties in good health and CMV-seropositive. The sequenced sample consisted of PBMCs. The rearrangement uses TRBV10-1 and TRBJ2-3, with a tentative D call TRBD2 (7 bases). The CDR3 here is CASSEEGGPIDTQYF. The CDR3 coding sequence is TGCGCCAGCAGTGAAGAGGGGGGGCCGATAGATACGCAGTATTTT.